The 5 T cell receptor beta chains below come from one sample, sequenced in a study of cytomegalovirus exposure and HLA in healthy donors. Primers for the PCR totalled 60 Vbeta and 13 Jbeta. Generated by immunoSEQ multiplex PCR, the TCRdb table keeps only in-frame clones and is missing some. This table has 160,000 or so clones, around three quarters appearing once. Sequencing input: PBMCs. The origin of the receptors is a man between 35 and 55 years old in good health and CMV-seronegative.

V and J are TRBV28 and TRBJ1-1, with no clear D. Germline V gene lookup returns CDR1 MDHEN and CDR2 SYDVKM. Trimming shortened V by 3 bases and J by 1 base, and 9 bases separated the two germline ends. This CDR3 region has 14 residues. DNA for the CDR3: TGTGCCAGCAGTTTTAACAGAAAGAACACTGAAGCTTTCTTT. It translates to CASSFNRKNTEAFF. Looking up the rest from reference TRBV28 and TRBJ1-1 gives the full variable domain: DVKVTQSSRYLVKRTGEKVFLECVQDMDHENMFWYRQDPGLGLRLIYFSYDVKMKEKGDIPEGYSVSREKKERFSLILESASTNQTSMYLCASSFNRKNTEAFFGQGTRLTVV.

This chain links TRBV7-9 with TRBJ2-7; D remains unclear. V gave up 1 base and J gave up 6 bases, with 10 bases separating them. Germline CDR1 is SEHNR and CDR2 is FQNEAQ (reference sequence). The CDR3 sequence is 13 residues long. CDR3 nucleotides: TGTGCCAGCAGCTTAGGCTTTGCAGGCGAGCAGTACTTC. It translates to CASSLGFAGEQYF.

The chain uses TRBV5-8 and TRBJ2-2; 7 positions match TRBD2. The germline CDR1 and CDR2 sequences are SGHTS and YDEGEE. The CDR3 runs to 16 residues. V lost 4 bases to trimming and J lost 5 bases; unmatched junction nucleotides: 11. CDR3 sequence (DNA): TGTGCCAGCAGCCCATGGGAGGGCAGGGAGACCGGGGAGCTGTTTTTT. Its protein product is CASSPWEGRETGELFF.

V is TRBV27 and J is TRBJ1-1, with D possibly matching TRBD1 (6 bases). Between the trimmed V and J ends, which lost 5 bases and 7 bases, there was a span of 17 bases. The CDR3 is 14 amino acids. Germline values: CDR1 MNHEY, CDR2 SMNVEV (reference sequence). In DNA, the CDR3 is TGTGCCAGCAGTACGCAACAGGGAGATCTTGAAGCTTTCTTT. Amino acids: CASSTQQGDLEAFF.

The chain uses TRBV30 and TRBJ2-3; a weak D match, TRBD1 (6 bases). Germline-derived CDR1 and CDR2 are GTSNPN and SVGIG (reference sequence). CDR3 size: 14 residues. The V and J ends lost 3 bases and 2 bases respectively, with 12 bases between them. CDR3 bases: TGTGCCTGGAGCCAAGGACAGACCACAGATACGCAGTATTTT. Protein product: CAWSQGQTTDTQYF.